Reported below is one T cell receptor (beta chain). Germline CDR1 SGHRS, CDR2 YFSETQ. Trimming shortened V by 4 bases and J by 2 bases, and 13 bases separated the two germline ends. The CDR3 length is 14 residues. In the study's own analysis: By means of reference gene primer amplification, nucleated cell counts were estimated. The repertoire was sequenced with immunoSEQ multiplex PCR; TCRdb's copy has only in-frame clones and lacks some. The DNA was the basis for D and trimming; V, J and clone size are from that table. This sample has approximately 300,000 clones, with 90% found just once. The data belong to a study of blood T cell repertoires in COVID-19.

V and J are TRBV5-1 and TRBJ2-7, with no clear D. The clonotype originates from a woman in her twenties or thirties with COVID-19, enrolled during active disease. Sample: peripheral blood. The CDR3 here is CASSPPTETYEQYF. The DNA of the CDR3 is TGCGCCAGCAGCCCCCCGACGGAGACCTACGAGCAGTACTTC.